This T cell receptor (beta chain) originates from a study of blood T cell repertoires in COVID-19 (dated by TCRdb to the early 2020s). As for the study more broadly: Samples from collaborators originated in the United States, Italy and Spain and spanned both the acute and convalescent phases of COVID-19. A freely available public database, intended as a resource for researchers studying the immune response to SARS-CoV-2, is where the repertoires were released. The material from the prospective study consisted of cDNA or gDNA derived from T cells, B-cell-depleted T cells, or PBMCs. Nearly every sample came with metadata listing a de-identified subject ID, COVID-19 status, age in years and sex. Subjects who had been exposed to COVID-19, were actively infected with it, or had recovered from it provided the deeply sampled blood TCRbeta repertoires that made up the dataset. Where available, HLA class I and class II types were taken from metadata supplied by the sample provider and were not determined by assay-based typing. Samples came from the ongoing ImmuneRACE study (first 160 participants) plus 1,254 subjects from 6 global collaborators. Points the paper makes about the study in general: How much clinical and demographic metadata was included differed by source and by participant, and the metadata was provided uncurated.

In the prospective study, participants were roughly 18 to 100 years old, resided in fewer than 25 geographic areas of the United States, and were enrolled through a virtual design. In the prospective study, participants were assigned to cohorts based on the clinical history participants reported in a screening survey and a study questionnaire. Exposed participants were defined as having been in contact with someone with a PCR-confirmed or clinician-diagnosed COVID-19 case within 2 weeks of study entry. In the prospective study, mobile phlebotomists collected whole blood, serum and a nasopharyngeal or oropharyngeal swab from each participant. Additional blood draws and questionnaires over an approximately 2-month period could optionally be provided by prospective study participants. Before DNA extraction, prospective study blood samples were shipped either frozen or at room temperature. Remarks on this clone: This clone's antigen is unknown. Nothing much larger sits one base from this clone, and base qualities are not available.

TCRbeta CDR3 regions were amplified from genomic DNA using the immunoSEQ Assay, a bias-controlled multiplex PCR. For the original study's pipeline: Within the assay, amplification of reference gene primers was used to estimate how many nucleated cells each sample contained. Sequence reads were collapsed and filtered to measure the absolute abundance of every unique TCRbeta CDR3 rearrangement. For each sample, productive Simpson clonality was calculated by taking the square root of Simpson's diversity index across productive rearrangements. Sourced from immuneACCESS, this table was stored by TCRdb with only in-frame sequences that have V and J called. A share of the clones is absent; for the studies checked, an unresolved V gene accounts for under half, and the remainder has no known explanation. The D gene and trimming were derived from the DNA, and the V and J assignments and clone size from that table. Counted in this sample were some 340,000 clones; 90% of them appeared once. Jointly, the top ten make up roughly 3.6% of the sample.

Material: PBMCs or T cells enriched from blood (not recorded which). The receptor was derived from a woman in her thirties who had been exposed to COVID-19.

The nucleotide sequence reads as follows: TGTGCCACCAGGGCCGGGACAGGGGCTGGAAACACCATATATTTT. Translated, this gives CATRAGTGAGNTIYF. The chain is made from TRBV2 and TRBJ1-3, with 10 bases aligning to TRBD1. Trimming takes 10 bases off V and 2 bases off J; junction bases not matched to a gene: 8. CDR1 and CDR2, looked up from the germline V gene, are SNHLY and FYNNEI. The CDR3 runs 15 amino acids, cysteine and phenylalanine included. This entry keeps only the CDR3 DNA: 45 bases, framed from base 1.